This T cell receptor beta chain was retrieved from a study of cytomegalovirus exposure and HLA in healthy donors. Donors were ostensibly healthy at sampling, although undocumented immune exposures were probable. The CDR3 consists of 14 residues. Germline loops: CDR1 MNHEY, CDR2 SVGAGI. General study points: Usually a TCR sequence was rare, but some public TCRs were found in many donors. One later analysis reportedly identified an Asian-associated ancestry cluster that showed fewer N-insertions than the 666-donor mean.

Concerning this clone: What it binds is not known. One junction end disagrees with the germline gene, perhaps due to a read error.

With 60 Vbeta and 13 Jbeta primers, the PCR was carried out. Sequenced by immunoSEQ multiplex PCR; TCRdb stores in-frame clones only, minus some. The sample records approximately 160,000 clones, around 77% being singletons. This sequence originates from a woman in her 30s in good health and CMV-seronegative. The V call is TRBV6-5, the J call TRBJ2-5, with 7 positions matching TRBD2. Source material: PBMCs. The CDR3: CASSYSGPPGNVDF. The CDR3 DNA is TGTGCCAGCAGTTATAGCGGGCCCCCGGGGAATGTGGACTTC.